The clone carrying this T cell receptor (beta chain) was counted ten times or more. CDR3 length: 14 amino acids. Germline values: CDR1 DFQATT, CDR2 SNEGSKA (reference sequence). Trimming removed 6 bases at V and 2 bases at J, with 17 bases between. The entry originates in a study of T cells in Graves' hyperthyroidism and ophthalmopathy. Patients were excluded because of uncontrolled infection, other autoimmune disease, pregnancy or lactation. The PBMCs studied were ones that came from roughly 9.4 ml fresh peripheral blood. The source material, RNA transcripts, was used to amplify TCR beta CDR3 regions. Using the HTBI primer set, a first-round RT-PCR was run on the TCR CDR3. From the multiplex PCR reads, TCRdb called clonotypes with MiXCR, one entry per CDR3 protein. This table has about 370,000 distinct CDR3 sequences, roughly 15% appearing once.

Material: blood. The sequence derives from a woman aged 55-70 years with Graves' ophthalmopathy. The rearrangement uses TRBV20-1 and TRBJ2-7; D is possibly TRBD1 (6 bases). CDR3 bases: TGCAGTGCCCGCCCGAGGGGGAAACCCTACGAGCAGTACTTC. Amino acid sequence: CSARPRGKPYEQYF.